These T cell receptor beta chains were read from a single sample in a study of persistence of HIV-infected CD4 T cells. These TCRs' antigens remain unknown. The repertoire was sequenced with immunoSEQ multiplex PCR; TCRdb's copy has only in-frame clones and lacks some. The repertoire includes roughly 32,000 clones, 65% to 90% of them detected once, and 18% sits in the top ten. The source was CD4+ T cells sorted from PBMCs after approximately 20-hour stimulation, collected from a patient who received antiretroviral therapy. These receptors were obtained from an adult woman with HIV who was CMV-seropositive. CDR3s include the opening cysteine and the closing phenylalanine or tryptophan. Fields, in order: J gene, clone size, V gene, D gene, CDR3 protein, CDR3 DNA. D genes are given only for firm matches. Expanded clones are given a class, and other clones once, few, many or no size at all.

J gene: TRBJ1-6
clone size: .
V gene: TRBV30
D gene: TRBD1
CDR3 protein: CAWSFGQGFRTLHF
CDR3 DNA: TGTGCCTGGAGTTTCGGACAGGGGTTTAGGACCCTCCACTTT

J gene: TRBJ2-6
clone size: .
V gene: TRBV6-5
D gene: .
CDR3 protein: CASSYSREPGANVLTF
CDR3 DNA: TGTGCCAGCAGTTACTCGAGAGAGCCTGGGGCCAACGTCCTGACTTTC

J gene: TRBJ2-7
clone size: .
V gene: TRBV6-6
D gene: .
CDR3 protein: CASSSLGSYEQYF
CDR3 DNA: TGTGCCAGCAGTTCTTTGGGTTCCTACGAGCAGTACTTC

J gene: TRBJ2-1
clone size: .
V gene: TRBV5-1
D gene: .
CDR3 protein: CASSLAGSEYNEQFF
CDR3 DNA: TGCGCCAGCAGCTTGGCAGGTAGCGAGTACAATGAGCAGTTCTTC

J gene: TRBJ1-4
clone size: .
V gene: TRBV15
D gene: TRBD1
CDR3 protein: CATSRPRITGVIEKLFF
CDR3 DNA: TGTGCCACCAGCAGACCACGCATTACAGGGGTTATTGAAAAACTGTTTTTT

J gene: TRBJ2-5
clone size: .
V gene: TRBV28
D gene: .
CDR3 protein: CASTASRREKETQYF
CDR3 DNA: TGTGCCAGCACCGCCAGCCGGCGTGAAAAAGAGACCCAGTACTTC

J gene: TRBJ1-1
clone size: few
V gene: TRBV5-6
D gene: .
CDR3 protein: CASSLAVWTEAFF
CDR3 DNA: TGTGCCAGCAGCTTGGCCGTCTGGACTGAAGCTTTCTTT

J gene: TRBJ1-1
clone size: once
V gene: TRBV6-5
D gene: TRBD1
CDR3 protein: CASTATGVNTEAFF
CDR3 DNA: TGTGCCAGCACCGCGACAGGGGTCAACACTGAAGCTTTCTTT

J gene: TRBJ2-7
clone size: .
V gene: TRBV5-4
D gene: .
CDR3 protein: CASSFLGSPYEQYF
CDR3 DNA: TGTGCCAGCAGCTTCTTAGGTTCCCCCTACGAGCAGTACTTC

J gene: TRBJ1-1
clone size: few
V gene: TRBV19
D gene: .
CDR3 protein: CASSIEVGDYAFF
CDR3 DNA: TGTGCCAGTAGTATAGAGGTGGGGGACTACGCTTTCTTT

J gene: TRBJ1-3
clone size: once
V gene: TRBV6-1
D gene: .
CDR3 protein: CASSEDGRRSGNTIYF
CDR3 DNA: TGTGCCAGCAGTGAAGACGGCAGACGCTCTGGAAACACCATATATTTT

J gene: TRBJ2-1
clone size: .
V gene: TRBV7-3
D gene: TRBD2
CDR3 protein: CASSPRHTNLAGMINEQFF
CDR3 DNA: TGTGCCAGCAGCCCAAGGCACACTAACCTAGCGGGAATGATCAATGAGCAGTTCTTC

J gene: TRBJ2-7
clone size: .
V gene: TRBV3-1/TRBV3-2
D gene: TRBD2
CDR3 protein: CASSRQAGGAYEQYF
CDR3 DNA: TGTGCCAGCAGCCGACAAGCGGGGGGTGCCTACGAGCAGTACTTC

J gene: TRBJ2-5
clone size: once
V gene: TRBV5-1
D gene: .
CDR3 protein: CASTEQGGRETQYF
CDR3 DNA: TGCGCCAGCACCGAACAGGGTGGAAGAGAGACCCAGTACTTC

J gene: TRBJ2-1
clone size: .
V gene: TRBV10-3
D gene: TRBD2
CDR3 protein: CAISAALAGEGEQFF
CDR3 DNA: TGTGCCATCAGTGCAGCACTAGCGGGAGAAGGGGAGCAGTTCTTC

J gene: TRBJ2-2
clone size: .
V gene: TRBV6-5
D gene: TRBD1
CDR3 protein: CASSKGQTNTGELFF
CDR3 DNA: TGTGCCAGCAGTAAGGGACAGACGAACACCGGGGAGCTGTTTTTT

J gene: TRBJ1-2
clone size: .
V gene: TRBV6-1
D gene: .
CDR3 protein: CASDGPRGYTF
CDR3 DNA: TGTGCCAGCGACGGTCCCCGGGGCTACACCTTC

J gene: TRBJ1-5
clone size: .
V gene: TRBV20-1
D gene: TRBD1
CDR3 protein: CSASTGESSQPQHF
CDR3 DNA: TGCAGTGCTAGTACAGGGGAGTCAAGTCAGCCCCAGCATTTT

J gene: TRBJ2-7
clone size: .
V gene: TRBV27
D gene: .
CDR3 protein: CASSSSGQVRYEQYF
CDR3 DNA: TGTGCCAGCTCTTCTAGTGGGCAGGTGAGGTACGAGCAGTACTTC

J gene: TRBJ1-1
clone size: .
V gene: TRBV7-2
D gene: .
CDR3 protein: CASSFDRLNTEAFF
CDR3 DNA: TGTGCCAGCAGCTTTGACAGGCTGAACACTGAAGCTTTCTTT

J gene: TRBJ2-1
clone size: .
V gene: TRBV21-1
D gene: .
CDR3 protein: CASSGIRVSSYNEQFF
CDR3 DNA: TGTGCCAGCAGCGGAATCAGGGTCTCCTCCTACAATGAGCAGTTCTTC

J gene: TRBJ2-1
clone size: few
V gene: TRBV9
D gene: .
CDR3 protein: CASSVEAGNEQFF
CDR3 DNA: TGTGCCAGCAGCGTAGAGGCCGGAAATGAGCAGTTCTTC

J gene: TRBJ2-7
clone size: .
V gene: TRBV6-1
D gene: TRBD1
CDR3 protein: CASSEIPRQGKQYF
CDR3 DNA: TGTGCCAGCAGTGAAATTCCCAGACAGGGAAAGCAGTACTTC

J gene: TRBJ1-2
clone size: few
V gene: TRBV18
D gene: .
CDR3 protein: CASSPSTDFYGYTF
CDR3 DNA: TGTGCCAGCTCACCGAGTACAGATTTCTATGGCTACACCTTC

J gene: TRBJ2-6
clone size: .
V gene: TRBV5-1
D gene: .
CDR3 protein: CASSLGSGANVLTF
CDR3 DNA: TGCGCCAGCAGCTTGGGCTCTGGGGCCAACGTCCTGACTTTC

J gene: TRBJ1-2
clone size: .
V gene: TRBV2
D gene: .
CDR3 protein: CAGRGGGSGYGYTF
CDR3 DNA: TGTGCCGGCCGGGGAGGGGGATCGGGCTATGGCTACACCTTC

J gene: TRBJ2-3
clone size: .
V gene: TRBV19
D gene: .
CDR3 protein: CATSTGADTQYF
CDR3 DNA: TGTGCCACTTCCACCGGGGCAGATACGCAGTATTTT

J gene: TRBJ1-2
clone size: .
V gene: TRBV9
D gene: .
CDR3 protein: CASNMQGLGYGYTF
CDR3 DNA: TGTGCCAGCAACATGCAGGGGCTAGGCTATGGCTACACCTTC

J gene: TRBJ2-1
clone size: once
V gene: TRBV5-6
D gene: .
CDR3 protein: CASSLGLESYNEQFF
CDR3 DNA: TGTGCCAGCAGCTTAGGACTCGAGTCCTACAATGAGCAGTTCTTC

J gene: TRBJ1-1
clone size: few
V gene: TRBV24-1
D gene: .
CDR3 protein: CATSELRALNTEAFF
CDR3 DNA: TGTGCCACCAGTGAGCTCAGAGCTTTGAACACTGAAGCTTTCTTT

J gene: TRBJ1-1
clone size: few
V gene: TRBV7-6
D gene: .
CDR3 protein: CASSLGQANTEAFF
CDR3 DNA: TGTGCCAGCAGCTTAGGACAGGCAAACACTGAAGCTTTCTTT

J gene: TRBJ2-3
clone size: once
V gene: TRBV11-3
D gene: .
CDR3 protein: CASSLGLNRQYF
CDR3 DNA: TGTGCCAGCAGCTTAGGGCTAAATCGGCAGTATTTT

J gene: TRBJ1-5
clone size: .
V gene: TRBV12-3/TRBV12-4
D gene: .
CDR3 protein: CASRTGIQPQHF
CDR3 DNA: TGTGCCAGCCGCACAGGGATCCAGCCCCAGCATTTT

J gene: TRBJ1-5
clone size: .
V gene: TRBV2
D gene: TRBD1
CDR3 protein: CASSEGQGNQPQHF
CDR3 DNA: TGTGCCAGCAGTGAAGGACAGGGGAATCAGCCCCAGCATTTT

J gene: TRBJ2-5
clone size: few
V gene: TRBV5-1
D gene: .
CDR3 protein: CASKVRGLEETQYF
CDR3 DNA: TGCGCCAGCAAGGTTAGGGGTCTCGAGGAGACCCAGTACTTC

J gene: TRBJ1-1
clone size: few
V gene: TRBV7-2
D gene: .
CDR3 protein: CASSQNGRGGNTEAFF
CDR3 DNA: TGTGCCAGCAGCCAAAACGGTAGGGGTGGGAACACTGAAGCTTTCTTT

J gene: TRBJ1-3
clone size: .
V gene: TRBV7-2
D gene: .
CDR3 protein: CASSLSLSGNTIYF
CDR3 DNA: TGTGCCAGCAGCTTATCCTTATCTGGAAACACCATATATTTT

J gene: TRBJ2-1
clone size: .
V gene: TRBV19
D gene: TRBD1
CDR3 protein: CASSSRTGGRFF
CDR3 DNA: TGTGCCAGTAGTTCTAGGACAGGGGGCAGGTTCTTC

J gene: TRBJ1-5
clone size: .
V gene: TRBV5-1
D gene: .
CDR3 protein: CASSFGPGNSNQPQHF
CDR3 DNA: .

J gene: TRBJ1-1
clone size: .
V gene: TRBV4-3
D gene: .
CDR3 protein: CASSPTARGTEAFF
CDR3 DNA: TGCGCCAGCAGCCCGACAGCTCGGGGAACTGAAGCTTTCTTT

J gene: TRBJ2-1
clone size: .
V gene: TRBV7-2
D gene: .
CDR3 protein: CASSLDWNSYNEQFF
CDR3 DNA: TGTGCCAGCAGCTTAGACTGGAACTCCTACAATGAGCAGTTCTTC

J gene: TRBJ1-2
clone size: .
V gene: TRBV19
D gene: .
CDR3 protein: CASSIGQRRGYTF
CDR3 DNA: TGTGCCAGTAGTATTGGACAGCGCCGAGGCTACACCTTC

J gene: TRBJ1-1
clone size: .
V gene: TRBV5-1
D gene: .
CDR3 protein: CASRVQMNTEAFF
CDR3 DNA: TGCGCCAGCAGGGTCCAAATGAACACTGAAGCTTTCTTT

J gene: TRBJ2-5
clone size: .
V gene: TRBV28
D gene: TRBD2
CDR3 protein: CASAHGGQETQYF
CDR3 DNA: TGTGCCAGCGCGCACGGGGGGCAAGAGACCCAGTACTTC

J gene: TRBJ2-7
clone size: .
V gene: TRBV5-1
D gene: .
CDR3 protein: CASSPGTVYEQYF
CDR3 DNA: TGCGCCAGCAGCCCCGGGACGGTCTACGAGCAGTACTTC

J gene: TRBJ2-3
clone size: once
V gene: TRBV11-3
D gene: TRBD2
CDR3 protein: CASSSLAGGLDTQYF
CDR3 DNA: TGTGCCAGCAGCTCCCTAGCGGGGGGCCTTGATACGCAGTATTTT

J gene: TRBJ1-2
clone size: .
V gene: TRBV3-1/TRBV3-2
D gene: .
CDR3 protein: CASSLNTAYYGYTF
CDR3 DNA: TGTGCCAGCAGCCTGAATACAGCCTACTATGGCTACACCTTC

J gene: TRBJ2-3
clone size: .
V gene: TRBV5-1
D gene: .
CDR3 protein: CASSLANYQGDTQYF
CDR3 DNA: TGCGCCAGCAGCTTGGCCAACTACCAGGGAGATACGCAGTATTTT

J gene: TRBJ2-3
clone size: once
V gene: TRBV5-1
D gene: .
CDR3 protein: CASSLDIGLGTDTQYF
CDR3 DNA: TGCGCCAGCAGCTTGGACATAGGGCTCGGCACAGATACGCAGTATTTT

J gene: TRBJ1-1
clone size: .
V gene: TRBV5-4
D gene: .
CDR3 protein: CASSFTRNTEAFF
CDR3 DNA: TGTGCCAGCAGCTTTACAAGGAACACTGAAGCTTTCTTT